Listed below are T cell receptor beta chains from one sample, sequenced in a study of CD8+ T cells in alopecia areata. Repertoires were generated with immunoSEQ multiplex PCR, while TCRdb's copy carries only in-frame clones and drops some. The sample yields more than 140,000 clones, about 85% seen once. The source was CD8+ T cells sorted from blood, collected at week 4, from a patient treated with tofacitinib. These receptor sequences come from a human donor with alopecia areata. CDR3s include the opening cysteine and the closing phenylalanine or tryptophan. The order of the fields is clone size, V gene, D gene, J gene, CDR3 protein, CDR3 DNA. D genes are given only for firm matches. Only part of the rows carry a size: once, few, many, or a class if the clone is expanded.

>-|TRBV7-2|-|TRBJ1-5
CASSLGDAFGNQPQHF
TGTGCCAGCAGCTTAGGGGACGCCTTTGGCAATCAGCCCCAGCATTTT
>-|TRBV2|-|TRBJ2-7
CASSEMGSSYEQYF
TGTGCCAGCAGTGAAATGGGAAGCTCCTACGAGCAGTACTTC
>-|TRBV19|TRBD1|TRBJ2-3
CASSTYRGPGDTQYF
TGTGCCAGTAGTACTTACAGGGGGCCAGGAGATACGCAGTATTTT
>-|TRBV5-6|-|TRBJ2-3
CASSLDGAGITDTQYF
TGTGCCAGCAGCTTGGATGGGGCAGGGATCACAGATACGCAGTATTTT
>-|TRBV2|-|TRBJ1-2
CASFTANYGYTF
TGTGCCAGTTTTACAGCTAACTATGGCTACACCTTC
>-|TRBV5-1|-|TRBJ2-1
CASSSWTEYNEQFF
TGCGCCAGCAGCTCATGGACGGAATACAATGAGCAGTTCTTC
>-|TRBV11-2|TRBD2|TRBJ2-7
CASSPGLVSEQYF
TGTGCCAGCAGCCCTGGACTAGTCTCGGAGCAGTACTTC
>-|TRBV11-2|TRBD1|TRBJ2-3
CASSLYRDREEQYF
TGTGCCAGCAGCCTATACCGCGACAGGGAAGAGCAGTATTTT
>-|TRBV29-1|-|TRBJ2-5
CSVESPRSETQYF
TGCAGCGTTGAAAGTCCCCGTTCGGAGACCCAGTACTTC
>-|TRBV29-1|-|TRBJ2-7
CSVYASGHEQYF
TGCAGCGTTTATGCATCGGGGCACGAGCAGTACTTC
>-|TRBV5-6|TRBD2|TRBJ2-1
CASSSRTSGGVREQFF
TGTGCCAGCAGCTCCCGGACTAGCGGGGGGGTGAGGGAGCAGTTCTTC
>-|TRBV5-4|-|TRBJ1-1
CASSLASLSPEAFF
TGTGCCAGCAGCTTGGCCTCCTTAAGCCCTGAAGCTTTCTTT
>-|TRBV2|-|TRBJ1-2
CTRGSGARGYTF
TGTACGAGAGGGTCGGGGGCGCGTGGCTACACCTTC
>-|TRBV5-6|-|TRBJ2-7
CASSLVSASYEQYF
TGTGCCAGCAGCTTGGTATCCGCCTCCTACGAGCAGTACTTC
>-|TRBV7-9|-|TRBJ1-3
CASSSRGYTIYF
TGTGCCAGCAGCTCGCGTGGATACACCATATATTTT
>-|TRBV6-5|-|TRBJ2-7
CASSQTGFGYEQYF
TGTGCCAGCAGTCAGACCGGGTTCGGCTACGAGCAGTACTTC
>-|TRBV6-5|-|TRBJ2-1
CASSFSSRENEQFF
TGTGCCAGCAGTTTTTCCTCCAGGGAGAATGAGCAGTTCTTC
>-|TRBV5-1|TRBD2|TRBJ2-7
CASSEGTSGAYEQYF
TGCGCCAGCAGCGAGGGGACTAGCGGGGCGTACGAGCAGTACTTC
>-|TRBV6-5|TRBD1|TRBJ2-5
CASSSTGGHQETQYF
TGTGCCAGCAGTTCGACAGGGGGCCACCAAGAGACCCAGTACTTC
>-|TRBV6-5|-|TRBJ2-5
CASSYGGRETQYF
TGTGCCAGCAGTTACGGGGGGCGTGAGACCCAGTACTTC
>-|TRBV9|-|TRBJ2-7
CASSIRQADEQYF
TGTGCCAGCAGCATCCGACAGGCCGACGAGCAGTACTTC
>-|TRBV9|-|TRBJ2-7
CASSPDTYEQYF
TGTGCCAGCAGCCCGGACACCTACGAGCAGTACTTC
>-|TRBV19|-|TRBJ2-1
CASSILVGDEQFF
TGTGCCAGTAGTATCCTCGTGGGGGATGAGCAGTTCTTC
>-|TRBV9|-|TRBJ2-1
CASSAVQEQFF
TGTGCCAGCAGCGCCGTACAGGAGCAGTTCTTC
>-|TRBV25-1|-|TRBJ1-1
CASSFGGNTEAFF
TGTGCCAGCTCCTTCGGGGGGAACACTGAAGCTTTCTTT
>-|TRBV16|-|TRBJ1-5
CASSQGGNQPQHF
TGTGCCAGCAGCCAAGGGGGCAATCAGCCCCAGCATTTT
>-|TRBV29-1|TRBD2|TRBJ2-7
CSALTSGSNEQYF
TGCAGCGCATTGACTAGCGGGTCCAACGAGCAGTACTTC
>-|TRBV5-6|-|TRBJ2-5
CASSLMGTGETQYF
TGTGCCAGCAGCCTCATGGGTACAGGCGAGACCCAGTACTTC
>once|TRBV27|-|TRBJ2-5
CASSPEGGPQETQYF
TGTGCCAGCAGTCCGGAGGGTGGGCCCCAAGAGACCCAGTACTTC
>-|TRBV7-6|TRBD2|TRBJ2-3
CASSLGGRLDTQYF
TGTGCCAGCAGCTTAGGCGGGAGGTTAGATACGCAGTATTTT
>-|TRBV30|-|TRBJ2-1
CAWIQESYNEQFF
TGTGCCTGGATCCAGGAATCCTACAATGAGCAGTTCTTC
>-|TRBV4-1|TRBD2|TRBJ2-1
CASSQAGGTSYNEQFF
TGCGCCAGCAGCCAAGCGGGGGGGACCTCCTACAATGAGCAGTTCTTC
>few|TRBV29-1|TRBD2|TRBJ2-7
CSVVGLAGEQYF
TGCAGCGTTGTGGGACTAGCGGGCGAGCAGTACTTC
>-|TRBV29-1|-|TRBJ2-6
CSVLSGGVSSSGANVLTF
TGCAGCGTTCTCTCAGGCGGGGTATCAAGCTCTGGGGCCAACGTCCTGACTTTC
>-|TRBV7-9|TRBD1|TRBJ2-7
CASSPRQGQDEQYF
TGTGCCAGCAGCCCCAGACAGGGGCAGGACGAGCAGTACTTC
>-|TRBV7-6|TRBD2|TRBJ2-7
CASTRTSGSTAQYF
TGTGCCAGCACCCGGACTAGCGGTTCCACTGCGCAGTACTTC
>-|TRBV5-4|TRBD2|TRBJ2-3
CASSLAGSGRDTQYF
TGTGCCAGCAGCTTGGCGGGGAGCGGGAGAGATACGCAGTATTTT
>-|TRBV6-5|-|TRBJ2-1
CASSYSGTYSYNEQFF
TGTGCCAGCAGTTACTCCGGGACGTACTCCTACAATGAGCAGTTCTTC
>-|TRBV15|TRBD1|TRBJ1-5
CATSRNRGSNQPQHF
TGTGCCACCAGCAGAAACAGGGGGAGCAATCAGCCCCAGCATTTT
>once|TRBV2|-|TRBJ1-4
CASIETPTNEKLFF
TGTGCCAGCATAGAGACACCGACTAATGAAAAACTGTTTTTT
>-|TRBV2|-|TRBJ2-3
CASTDGTSTDTQYF
TGTGCCAGCACTGACGGAACTAGCACAGATACGCAGTATTTT
>-|TRBV4-2|-|TRBJ2-7
CASSPNPAEVQYF
TGTGCCAGCAGCCCAAACCCCGCCGAGGTGCAGTACTTC